Below are 12 T cell receptor beta chains sequenced from a single sample in a study of blood T cell repertoires in COVID-19. Repertoires were generated with immunoSEQ multiplex PCR, while TCRdb's copy carries only in-frame clones and drops some. The data hold more than 200,000 clones, with roughly 84% observed a single time. Sequencing was carried out using peripheral blood. Receptors were obtained from a woman aged 40 to 50 who had recovered from COVID-19.

The genes are TRBV10-3 and TRBJ1-2; 9 bases agree with TRBD1. The CDR3 is made up of 14 amino acids. From germline, CDR1 is ENHRY and CDR2 SYGVKD. The junction had 5 bases not matched to a gene; V was cut back by 4 bases and J by 5 bases. The CDR3 DNA follows: TGTGCCATCAGTGGGACAGGGGTCGGATATGGCTACACCTTC. Protein: CAISGTGVGYGYTF.

This sequence joins TRBV4-2 and TRBJ2-7, with TRBD2 identical over 8 bases. The CDR3 loop spans 16 amino acids. CDR1 and CDR2 from the germline V gene are LGHNA and YNFKEQ. The V and J ends lost 0 bases and 3 bases, in that order; junction bases with no gene match: 7. The CDR3 loop is CASSQEDGGRIYEQYF. The CDR3 nucleotides are TGTGCCAGCAGCCAAGAAGATGGCGGGAGGATCTACGAGCAGTACTTC.

The V gene is TRBV7-8, the J gene TRBJ2-7; D possibly corresponds to TRBD1 (6 bases). This CDR3 comprises 14 residues. From germline, CDR1 is SGHVS and CDR2 FQNEAQ. Trimming removed 2 bases at V and 0 bases at J, with 8 bases between. CDR3 DNA: TGTGCCAGCAGCTTAACACAGGGCTCCTACGAGCAGTACTTC. Protein product: CASSLTQGSYEQYF. Based on the CDR3 plus reference TRBV7-8 and TRBJ2-7, the full variable domain is GAGVSQSPRYKVAKRGQDVALRCDPISGHVSLFWYQQALGQGPEFLTYFQNEAQLDKSGLPSDRFFAERPEGSVSTLKIQRTQQEDSAVYLCASSLTQGSYEQYFGPGTRLTVT.

The chain carries TRBV5-4 and TRBJ1-2; a weak D match, TRBD1 (5 bases). The germline V gene has CDR1 SGHNT and CDR2 YYREEE (reference sequence). The CDR3 totals 15 residues. V lost 0 bases and J lost 0, with 9 bases in between. The CDR3 DNA is TGTGCCAGCAGCTTGGCAGGGAACCCTAACTATGGCTACACCTTC. Translating gives CASSLAGNPNYGYTF.

The rearrangement links TRBV27 to TRBJ2-7; 13 nucleotides agree with TRBD2. The CDR3 totals 16 residues. Germline V gives CDR1 MNHEY, CDR2 SMNVEV (reference sequence). The V segment lost 3 bases and the J segment 0 bases; nucleotides outside the gene matches: 2. CDR3 sequence: CASSLTSGGSSYEQYF. CDR3 DNA sequence: TGTGCCAGCAGTTTGACTAGCGGGGGGAGCTCCTACGAGCAGTACTTC.

V is TRBV19 and J is TRBJ2-7, with D unresolved. The CDR3 loop spans 13 amino acids. V gave up 7 bases and J gave up 3 bases, with 13 bases separating them. CDR1 LNHDA and CDR2 SQIVND come from the germline V gene (reference sequence). The DNA of the CDR3 is TGTGCCAGTACCCCCGAGGTTGGCTACGAGCAGTACTTC. Its translation is CASTPEVGYEQYF.

This chain joins TRBV30 and TRBJ2-2; D unclear. Germline V CDR1 and CDR2: GTSNPN, SVGIG (reference sequence). This CDR3 has 13 amino acids. Trimming shortened V by 3 bases and J by 3 bases, and 8 bases separated the two germline ends. The CDR3 nucleotides are TGTGCCTGGAGGGCCCTGGACACCGGGGAGCTGTTTTTT. Protein: CAWRALDTGELFF.

To note about this clone: The identical CDR3 is also encoded by other nucleotide sequences in the sample. The chain employs TRBV6-2 or TRBV6-3 and TRBJ1-2, with D maybe TRBD1 (6 bases). Trimming shortened V by 2 bases and J by 8 bases, and 6 bases separated the two germline ends. CDR3 size: 11 residues. The germline CDR1 and CDR2 sequences are MNHEY and SVGEGT. In nucleotides, the CDR3 is TGTGCCAGCAGTTACCAGGGGGGCTACACCTTC. Translated, it gives CASSYQGGYTF.

This clone was seen just once. The chain combines TRBV7-2 with TRBJ2-3; D is unresolved. The CDR3 extends over 12 amino acids. Germline values: CDR1 SGHTA, CDR2 FQGNSA. V was trimmed by 5 bases and J by 4 bases, leaving 7 bases between them. CDR3 sequence reads: CASSLSADTQYF. The CDR3 DNA sequence: TGTGCCAGCAGCCTTAGTGCAGATACGCAGTATTTT.

To note about this clone: The germline gene is not matched at one end of the junction; a read error may be the cause. The genes are TRBV5-4 and TRBJ1-6, with 7 bases aligning to TRBD1. Germline values: CDR1 SGHNT, CDR2 YYREEE (reference sequence). The CDR3 length is 15 residues. The CDR3 protein is CASRQGRSSNSPLHF. In DNA, the CDR3 is TGTGCCAGTCGACAGGGACGATCCTCTAATTCACCCCTCCACTTT.

This sequence joins TRBV4-3 and TRBJ2-1; 11 nucleotides align to TRBD2. The V gene end was trimmed by 6 bases and the J gene end by 4 bases; junction bases not matched to a gene: 5. This CDR3 is built from 15 residues. Germline CDR1 and CDR2: LGHNA and YSLEER. For the CDR3, the DNA is TGCGCCAGCAGACAAACTAGCGGGGGTTACAATGAGCAGTTCTTC. Amino acid sequence: CASRQTSGGYNEQFF.

This sequence joins TRBV18 and TRBJ2-3; 14 positions match TRBD2. This CDR3 contains 18 residues. Trimming removed 2 bases from V and 5 bases from J; junction bases left unmatched: 9. Germline lookup yields CDR1 KGHSH and CDR2 LQKENI. The CDR3 loop is CASSPTGTSGSFGDTQYF. CDR3 sequence (DNA): TGTGCCAGCTCACCAACCGGGACTAGCGGGAGCTTTGGAGATACGCAGTATTTT. Filled out from reference TRBV18 and TRBJ2-3, the complete variable domain reads NAGVMQNPRHLVRRRGQEARLRCSPMKGHSHVYWYRQLPEEGLKFMVYLQKENIIDESGMPKERFSAEFPKEGPSILRIQQVVRGDSAAYFCASSPTGTSGSFGDTQYFGPGTRLTVL.